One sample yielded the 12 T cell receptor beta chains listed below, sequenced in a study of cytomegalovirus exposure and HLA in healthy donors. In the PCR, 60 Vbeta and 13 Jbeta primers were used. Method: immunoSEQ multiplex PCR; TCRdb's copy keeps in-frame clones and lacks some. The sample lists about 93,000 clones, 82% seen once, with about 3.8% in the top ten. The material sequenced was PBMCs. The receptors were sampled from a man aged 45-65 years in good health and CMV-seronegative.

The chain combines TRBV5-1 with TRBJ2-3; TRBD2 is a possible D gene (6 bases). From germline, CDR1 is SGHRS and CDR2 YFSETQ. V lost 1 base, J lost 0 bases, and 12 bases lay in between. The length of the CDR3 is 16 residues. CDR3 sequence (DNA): TGCGCCAGCAGCTTGTCGGGGGACCCTAGCACAGATACGCAGTATTTT. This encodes CASSLSGDPSTDTQYF.

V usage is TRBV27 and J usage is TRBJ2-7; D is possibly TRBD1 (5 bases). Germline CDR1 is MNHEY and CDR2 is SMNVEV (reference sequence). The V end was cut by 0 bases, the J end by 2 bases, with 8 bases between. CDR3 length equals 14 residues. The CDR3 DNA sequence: TGTGCCAGCAGTTTATCGGGCAGGGCCTACGAGCAGTACTTC. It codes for CASSLSGRAYEQYF.

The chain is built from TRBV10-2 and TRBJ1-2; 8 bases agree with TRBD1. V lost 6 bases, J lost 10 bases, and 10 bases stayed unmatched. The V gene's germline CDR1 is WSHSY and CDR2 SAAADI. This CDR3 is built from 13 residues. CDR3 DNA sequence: TGCGCCAGCAGAGGACAGGGCTTAAATGACTACACCTTC. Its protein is CASRGQGLNDYTF.

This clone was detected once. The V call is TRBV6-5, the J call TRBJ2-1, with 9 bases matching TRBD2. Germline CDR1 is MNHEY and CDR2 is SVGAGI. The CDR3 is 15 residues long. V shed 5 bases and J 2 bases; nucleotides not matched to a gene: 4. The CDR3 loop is CASSNSGSPYNEQFF. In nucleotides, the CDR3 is TGTGCCAGCAGTAATAGCGGGAGTCCCTACAATGAGCAGTTCTTC.

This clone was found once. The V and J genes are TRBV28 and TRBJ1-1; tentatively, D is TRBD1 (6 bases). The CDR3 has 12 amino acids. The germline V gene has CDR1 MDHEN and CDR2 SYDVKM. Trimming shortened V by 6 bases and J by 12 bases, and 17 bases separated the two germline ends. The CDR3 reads CASRPPTGLPFF. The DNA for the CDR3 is TGTGCCAGCAGACCTCCCACAGGGCTGCCTTTCTTT.

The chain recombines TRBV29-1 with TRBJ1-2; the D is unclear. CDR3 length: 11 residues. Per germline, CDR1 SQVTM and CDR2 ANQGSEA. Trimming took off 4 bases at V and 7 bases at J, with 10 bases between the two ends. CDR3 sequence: CSVVAELGYTF. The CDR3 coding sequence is TGCAGCGTTGTGGCGGAGCTTGGCTACACCTTC.

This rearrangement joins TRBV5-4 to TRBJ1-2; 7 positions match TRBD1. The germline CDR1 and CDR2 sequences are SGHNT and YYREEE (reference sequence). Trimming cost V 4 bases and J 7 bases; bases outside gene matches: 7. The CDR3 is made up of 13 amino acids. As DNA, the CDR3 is TGTGCCAGCAGCATTGACAGGGCGCCTGGCTACACCTTC. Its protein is CASSIDRAPGYTF. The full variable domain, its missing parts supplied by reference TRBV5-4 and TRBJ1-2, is ETGVTQSPTHLIKTRGQQVTLRCSSQSGHNTVSWYQQALGQGPQFIFQYYREEENGRGNFPPRFSGLQFPNYSSELNVNALELDDSALYLCASSIDRAPGYTFGSGTRLTVV.

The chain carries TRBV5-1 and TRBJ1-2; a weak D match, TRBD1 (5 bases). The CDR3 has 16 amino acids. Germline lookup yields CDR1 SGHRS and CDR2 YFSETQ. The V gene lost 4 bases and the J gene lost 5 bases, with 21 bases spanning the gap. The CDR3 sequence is CASSLDPTEKGYGYTF. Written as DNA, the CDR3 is TGCGCCAGCAGCCTAGACCCGACAGAAAAGGGGTATGGCTACACCTTC.

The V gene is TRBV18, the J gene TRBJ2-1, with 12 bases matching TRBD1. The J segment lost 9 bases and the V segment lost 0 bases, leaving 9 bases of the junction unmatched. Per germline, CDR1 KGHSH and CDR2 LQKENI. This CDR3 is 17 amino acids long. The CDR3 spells CASSPPGGTGGSGEQFF. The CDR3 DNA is TGTGCCAGCTCACCACCGGGGGGGACAGGGGGCTCGGGTGAGCAGTTCTTC.

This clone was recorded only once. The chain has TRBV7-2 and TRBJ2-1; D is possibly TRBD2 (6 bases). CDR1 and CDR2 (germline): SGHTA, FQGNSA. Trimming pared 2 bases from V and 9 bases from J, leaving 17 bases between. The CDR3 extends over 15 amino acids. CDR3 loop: CASSLSGSWGSEQFF. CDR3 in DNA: TGTGCCAGCAGCTTAAGCGGGTCCTGGGGAAGTGAGCAGTTCTTC. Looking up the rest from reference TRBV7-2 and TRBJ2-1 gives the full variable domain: GAGVSQSPSNKVTEKGKDVELRCDPISGHTALYWYRQSLGQGLEFLIYFQGNSAPDKSGLPSDRFSAERTGGSVSTLTIQRTQQEDSAVYLCASSLSGSWGSEQFFGPGTRLTVL.

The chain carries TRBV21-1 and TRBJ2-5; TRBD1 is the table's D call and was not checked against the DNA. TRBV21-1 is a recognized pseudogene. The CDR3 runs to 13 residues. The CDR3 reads CASSPGGGETQYF. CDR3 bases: TGTGCCAGCAGCCCAGGGGGCGGGGAGACCCAGTACTTC.

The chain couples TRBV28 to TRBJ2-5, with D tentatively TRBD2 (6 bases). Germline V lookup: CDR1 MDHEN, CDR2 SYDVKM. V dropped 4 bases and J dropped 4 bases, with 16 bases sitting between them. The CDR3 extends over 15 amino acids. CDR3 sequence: CASSSGGWVGETQYF. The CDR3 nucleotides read TGTGCCAGCAGTTCCGGGGGTTGGGTAGGAGAGACCCAGTACTTC.